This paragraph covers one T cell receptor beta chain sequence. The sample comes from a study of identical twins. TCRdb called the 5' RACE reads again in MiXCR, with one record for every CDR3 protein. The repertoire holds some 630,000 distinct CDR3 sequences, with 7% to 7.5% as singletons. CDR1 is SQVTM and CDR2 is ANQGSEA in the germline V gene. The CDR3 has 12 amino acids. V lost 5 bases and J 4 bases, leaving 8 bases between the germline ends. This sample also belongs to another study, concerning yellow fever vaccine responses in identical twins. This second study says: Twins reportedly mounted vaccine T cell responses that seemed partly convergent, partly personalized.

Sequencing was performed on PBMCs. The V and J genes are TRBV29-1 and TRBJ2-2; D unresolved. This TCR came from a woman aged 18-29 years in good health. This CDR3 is CSVKRATGELFF. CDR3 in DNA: TGCAGCGTTAAAAGGGCCACCGGGGAGCTGTTTTTT.